The 2 T cell receptor beta chains in this list originate from one sample, sequenced in a study of blood T cell repertoires in COVID-19 (dated by TCRdb to the early 2020s). Library method: the immunoSEQ multiplex PCR assay. Drawn from immuneACCESS, this table holds only the in-frame rearrangements with V and J called that TCRdb kept. Clones are partly lost; checked studies trace under half to an unresolved V gene and leave the rest unexplained. For this sample the table gives over 45,000 clones, of which roughly 80% were detected only once. The ten biggest clones cover more than 4.5% of the sample. The sample consisted of peripheral blood. These receptors were taken from a human donor in a cohort sampled during active or convalescent COVID-19.

This sequence joins TRBV6-5 and TRBJ2-5; 7 positions agree with TRBD2. V dropped 7 bases and J dropped 4; count of bases not matched to a gene: 9. Germline CDR1 MNHEY, CDR2 SVGAGI. The CDR3 covers 14 residues. Here the CDR3 DNA reads TGTGCCAGCATTCTGAACGGGGGGTCAGAGACCCAGTACTTC. This gives the protein CASILNGGSETQYF.

This clone was detected only a few times. This chain joins TRBV3-1 (or the pseudogene TRBV3-2) and TRBJ1-3, with D unclear. CDR1 is LGHDT and CDR2 is YNNKEL in the germline V gene (reference sequence). CDR3 length: 12 residues. The V end was cut by 1 base, the J end by 9 bases, with 7 bases between. The CDR3 is CASSQGGGTIYF. The CDR3 coding sequence is TGTGCCAGCAGCCAAGGGGGAGGCACCATATATTTT.